This TCR beta chain was obtained from a study of T-cell memory formation after mild COVID-19. Study-wide context: Clusters were largely donor specific.

A note on this clonotype: Its antigen remains unidentified.

The CDR3 spans 15 residues. The germline CDR1 and CDR2 sequences are KGHDR and SFDVKD. Trimming cost V 5 bases and J 2 bases, with 12 bases left between them. Study-level results: Pre-infection memory contained some responding clones, which suggested that cross-reactive memory had joined. CD4+ bias marked clones expanding day 15 to 37, unlike balanced contracting clones.

The TCR alpha and TCR beta cDNA libraries, bearing sample barcodes and UMIs, were generated by 5'RACE using constant-segment primers. TCRdb recomputed calls from the 5' RACE reads with MiXCR, one row per CDR3 protein. The repertoire holds roughly 130,000 distinct CDR3 sequences, with about 16% as singletons. The specimen was PBMCs or a T cell subset sorted from them (not recorded which). V and J are TRBV24-1 and TRBJ2-1; D is possibly TRBD1 or TRBD2 (6 bases each). The TCR originated in an adult woman who had mild COVID-19 (a few samples of this study predate the infection). Cell type and time point are not known. The CDR3 sequence: CATSASGAAYNEQFF. In DNA form, the CDR3 reads TGTGCCACCAGTGCCTCGGGGGCGGCCTACAATGAGCAGTTCTTC.